The 13 T cell receptor beta chains in this list originate from one sample, sequenced in a study of CD8 T cells in Susac syndrome. RNA, at roughly 0.5 to 1 ug, was reverse transcribed with random hexamers. Each CDR3 protein gets one entry after TCRdb re-called the immunoSEQ multiplex PCR reads with MiXCR. The data contain around 81,000 distinct CDR3 sequences, approximately 93% of them seen just once; the ten biggest clones take up under 1%. Sequenced input: CD8+ T cells from PBMCs. These receptor sequences come from a human donor with Susac syndrome.

The chain couples TRBV5-1 to TRBJ2-7; the match to TRBD1 covers 9 bases. Losses at the gene ends were 4 bases for V and 2 bases for J; bases not matched to a gene: 7. The CDR3 extends over 15 amino acids. Germline CDR1 is SGHRS and CDR2 is YFSETQ. The CDR3 spells CASSLDRGSAYEQYF. The CDR3 DNA follows: TGCGCCAGCAGCCTGGACAGGGGAAGCGCCTACGAGCAGTACTTC.

The chain uses TRBV3-1 and TRBJ2-2; a weak D match, TRBD1 (5 bases). This CDR3 is 13 amino acids long. From germline, CDR1 is LGHDT and CDR2 YNNKEL (reference sequence). Trimming shortened V by 3 bases and J by 5 bases, and 7 bases separated the two germline ends. The CDR3, as DNA: TGTGCCAGCAGCCAGGACAAGACCGGGGAGCTGTTTTTT. Encoded protein: CASSQDKTGELFF.

This chain connects TRBV19 to TRBJ2-7; a weak D match, TRBD1 (6 bases). This CDR3 spans 15 amino acids. The V end was cut by 7 bases, the J end by 3 bases, with 19 bases between. Per germline, CDR1 LNHDA and CDR2 SQIVND (reference sequence). In DNA, the CDR3 is TGTGCCAGTAAAAAACAGGACAGTACCATCTACGAGCAGTACTTC. Amino acid sequence: CASKKQDSTIYEQYF.

The rearrangement links TRBV4-3 to TRBJ2-1; D is perhaps TRBD1 or TRBD2 (5 bases each). The CDR3 totals 16 residues. Trimming removed 4 bases from V and 0 bases from J, with 13 bases in between. Germline CDR1 reads LGHNA; CDR2 reads YSLEER. The CDR3 reads CASSPGAGASYNEQFF. CDR3 nucleotide sequence: TGCGCCAGCAGCCCCGGGGCCGGGGCCTCCTACAATGAGCAGTTCTTC.

This chain joins TRBV4-3 and TRBJ2-3; 9 bases line up with TRBD2. The CDR3 consists of 17 residues. The germline V gene encodes CDR1 LGHNA and CDR2 YSLEER. V gave up 1 base and J gave up 3 bases; unmatched junction bases: 8. CDR3 bases: TGCGCCAGCAGCCAAGGTAGCGGGAGAGGGACTACAGATACGCAGTATTTT. This encodes CASSQGSGRGTTDTQYF.

V usage is TRBV4-3 and J usage is TRBJ2-5, with TRBD1 identical over 11 bases. V shed 4 bases and J 5 bases; nucleotides not matched to a gene: 6. Germline assignment: CDR1 LGHNA and CDR2 YSLEER. The CDR3 contains 15 residues. In DNA form, the CDR3 reads TGCGCCAGCAGCCGCGGACAGGGGGCTCGGGAGACCCAGTACTTC. Residues: CASSRGQGARETQYF.

This clonotype was seen only once. This rearrangement joins TRBV23-1 to TRBJ2-7; 9 bases align to TRBD1. TRBV23-1 is recorded as an ORF, its role being uncertain. The V segment lost 11 bases and the J segment 2 bases; nucleotides outside the gene matches: 7. This CDR3 has 13 amino acids. The CDR3 region has the DNA TGCGCCCGACAGGACAGGGGACCCTACGAGCAGTACTTC. Protein product: CARQDRGPYEQYF.

V usage is TRBV24-1 and J usage is TRBJ2-1, with D perhaps TRBD2 (5 bases). CDR3 length equals 11 residues. Looked up from germline, CDR1 is KGHDR and CDR2 is SFDVKD. The germline V and J ends were trimmed by 5 bases and 10 bases, with 8 bases remaining between them. This CDR3 is CATSAGEEQFF. CDR3 coding DNA: TGTGCCACCAGTGCCGGGGAGGAGCAGTTCTTC.

This chain links TRBV12-3 or TRBV12-4 with TRBJ2-3, with TRBD2 matching over 7 bases. Trimming removed 4 bases from V and 0 bases from J; junction bases left unmatched: 4. The CDR3 totals 15 residues. CDR3 sequence (DNA): TGTGCCAGCAGTTCTAGCGGCTCGAGCACAGATACGCAGTATTTT. Its translation: CASSSSGSSTDTQYF.

Turning to this clonotype: Compared with germline, one end of the junction differs, possibly owing to a read error. V is TRBV19 and J is TRBJ2-1; 9 nucleotides line up with TRBD2. In germline, CDR1 is LNHDA, CDR2 SQIVND (reference sequence). This CDR3 is 11 amino acids long. In nucleotides, the CDR3 is TGTGCGAGTAGATCTAGCGGGGAGCGGTTCTTC. Translating it yields CASRSSGERFF. The whole variable domain, filled in from reference TRBV19 and TRBJ2-1, reads DGGITQSPKYLFRKEGQNVTLSCEQNLNHDAMYWYRQDPGQGLRLIYYSQIVNDFQKGDIAEGYSVSREKKESFPLTVTSAQKNPTAFYLCASRSSGERFFGPGTRLTVL.

The chain is built from TRBV30 and TRBJ2-3, with 7 bases aligning to TRBD2. Trimming at V came to 0 bases and at J to 3 bases, leaving 6 bases not matched to a gene. Germline loops: CDR1 GTSNPN, CDR2 SVGIG (reference sequence). The CDR3 is 15 residues long. DNA for the CDR3: TGTGCCTGGAGTGTAAACGGGGGAGGGACAGATACGCAGTATTTT. Translated, it gives CAWSVNGGGTDTQYF.

This chain uses TRBV5-1 with TRBJ1-6; TRBD1 matches 11 bases. The V gene end was trimmed by 4 bases and the J gene end by 5 bases; junction bases not matched to a gene: 8. This CDR3 is built from 17 residues. CDR1 is SGHRS, CDR2 YFSETQ, per germline. The CDR3 loop reads CASSIGQGATNNSPLHF. CDR3 in DNA: TGCGCCAGCAGCATCGGACAGGGGGCCACTAATAATTCACCCCTCCACTTT.

This chain links TRBV9 with TRBJ2-7, with 12 positions matching TRBD2. This CDR3 comprises 16 residues. Germline CDR1 reads SGDLS; CDR2 reads YYNGEE. V trimming: 0 bases; J trimming: 4 bases; junction bases outside the gene matches: 5. The CDR3 region is CASSVGLAGVGYEQYF. CDR3 sequence (DNA): TGTGCCAGCAGCGTAGGACTAGCGGGAGTTGGGTACGAGCAGTACTTC.